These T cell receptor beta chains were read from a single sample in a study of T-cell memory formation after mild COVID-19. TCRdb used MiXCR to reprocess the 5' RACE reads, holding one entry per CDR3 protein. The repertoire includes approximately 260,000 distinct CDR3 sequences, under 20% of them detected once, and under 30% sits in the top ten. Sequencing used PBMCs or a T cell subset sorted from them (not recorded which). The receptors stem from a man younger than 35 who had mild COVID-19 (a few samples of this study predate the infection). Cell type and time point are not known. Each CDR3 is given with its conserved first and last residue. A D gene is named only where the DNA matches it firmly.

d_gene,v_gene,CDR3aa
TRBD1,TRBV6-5,CASSYGTGNTYEQYF
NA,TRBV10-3,CAISVPQWGTYNEQFF
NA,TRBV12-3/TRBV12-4,CASSPGKARFF
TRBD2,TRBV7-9,CASSRSGGPHEQFF
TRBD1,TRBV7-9,CASSPTGTGLSPLHF
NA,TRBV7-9,CASSPHGGASETQYF
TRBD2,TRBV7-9,CASSARGDTDTQYF
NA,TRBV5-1,CASSPMNGYEQYF
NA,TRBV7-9,CASSPGGYSYGYTF
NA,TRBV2,CASKGNTEAFF
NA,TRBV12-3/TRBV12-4,CASSSYRYTEAFF
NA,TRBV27,CASSAKYEQYF
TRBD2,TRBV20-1,CSAIAASGGRYQETQYF
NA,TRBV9,CASSIDGYSNQPQHF
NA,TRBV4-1,CASSRSLGDTQYF
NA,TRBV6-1,CASSDWTREAFF
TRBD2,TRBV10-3,CAISSGTSGGVEQFF
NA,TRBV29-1,CSVEDEGLDGYTF
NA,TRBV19,CASKQGSRYGYTF
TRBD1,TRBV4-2,CASSPLLETGRAEAFF
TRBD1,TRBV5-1,CASSSSWDSRNTEAFF
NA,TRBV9,CASSVAPGGGAYEQYF
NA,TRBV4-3,CASSQEVGKGAGGELFF
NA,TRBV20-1,CSALWPPGTQYF
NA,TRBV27,CASSLGPQGVTEAFF
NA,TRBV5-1,CASALGDASYNEQFF
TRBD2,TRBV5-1,CASSFGTSVLQETQYF
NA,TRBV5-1,CASSLEWGTEAFF
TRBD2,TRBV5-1,CASSFSGADADTQYF
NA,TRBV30,CAWSVSDTQYF
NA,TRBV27,CASSLGGAYTEAFF
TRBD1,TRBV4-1,CASSHARTGSGDTQYF
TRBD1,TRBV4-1,CASSHLGQGINQPQHF
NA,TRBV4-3,CASSVRAYNEQFF
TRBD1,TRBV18,CASSRYQGDTEAFF
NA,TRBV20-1,CSARETQGLEKLFF
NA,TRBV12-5,CASGPQEGSYGYTF
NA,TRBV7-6,CASSPTGSRYSGANVLTF
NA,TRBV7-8,CASSLAEMGNQPQHF
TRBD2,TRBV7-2,CASSRTSGGSTDTQYF
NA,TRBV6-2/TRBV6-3,CASQRSHYGYTF
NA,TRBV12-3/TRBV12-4,CASSFGPSLEQYF
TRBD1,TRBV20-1,CSGGQESNNSPLHF
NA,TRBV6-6,CASRGGRTNTEAFF
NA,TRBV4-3,CASSQEGRPSDTQYF
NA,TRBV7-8,CASSRGTPVYTF
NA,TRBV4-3,CASSQVGRAKGRELFF
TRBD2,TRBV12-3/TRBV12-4,CASKSSGGTDTQYF
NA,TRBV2,CASSERAGVYNEQFF
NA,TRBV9,CASRAAVDSPLHF